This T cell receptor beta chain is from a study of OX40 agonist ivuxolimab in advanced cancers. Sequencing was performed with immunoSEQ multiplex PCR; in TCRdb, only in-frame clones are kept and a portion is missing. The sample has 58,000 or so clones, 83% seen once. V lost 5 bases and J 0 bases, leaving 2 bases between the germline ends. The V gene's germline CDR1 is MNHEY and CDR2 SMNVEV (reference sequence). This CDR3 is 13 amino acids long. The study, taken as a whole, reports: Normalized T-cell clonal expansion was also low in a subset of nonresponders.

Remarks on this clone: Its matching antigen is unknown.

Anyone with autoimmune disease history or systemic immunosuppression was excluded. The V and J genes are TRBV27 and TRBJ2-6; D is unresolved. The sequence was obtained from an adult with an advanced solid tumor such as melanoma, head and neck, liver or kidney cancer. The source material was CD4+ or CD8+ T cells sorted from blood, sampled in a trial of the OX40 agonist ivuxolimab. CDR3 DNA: TGTGCCAGCAGTCCCTCTGGGGCCAACGTCCTGACTTTC. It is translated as CASSPSGANVLTF.